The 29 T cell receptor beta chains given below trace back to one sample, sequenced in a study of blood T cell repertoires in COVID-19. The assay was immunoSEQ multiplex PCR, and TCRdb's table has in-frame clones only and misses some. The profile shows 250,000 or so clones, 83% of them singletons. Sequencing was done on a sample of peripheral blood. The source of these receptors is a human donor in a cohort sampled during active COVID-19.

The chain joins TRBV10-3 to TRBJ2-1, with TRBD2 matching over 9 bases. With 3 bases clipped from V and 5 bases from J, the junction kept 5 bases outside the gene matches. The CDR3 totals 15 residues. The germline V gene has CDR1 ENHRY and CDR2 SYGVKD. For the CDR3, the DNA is TGTGCCATCAGTGAACGAGCGGGAGGAGACAATGAGCAGTTCTTC. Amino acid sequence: CAISERAGGDNEQFF.

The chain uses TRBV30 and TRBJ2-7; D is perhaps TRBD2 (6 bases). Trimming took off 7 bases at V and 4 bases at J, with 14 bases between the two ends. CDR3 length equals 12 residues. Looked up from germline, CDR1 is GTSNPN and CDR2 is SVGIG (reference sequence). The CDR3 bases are TGTGCCTCGGGGCAGGGAGGTTACGAGCAGTACTTC. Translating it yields CASGQGGYEQYF.

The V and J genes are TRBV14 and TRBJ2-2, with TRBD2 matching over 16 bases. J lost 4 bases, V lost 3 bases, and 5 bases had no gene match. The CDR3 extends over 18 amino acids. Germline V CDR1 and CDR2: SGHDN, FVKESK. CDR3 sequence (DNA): TGTGCCAGCAGCCACCCGGGACTAGCGGGGGGGTTCACCGGGGAGCTGTTTTTT. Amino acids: CASSHPGLAGGFTGELFF. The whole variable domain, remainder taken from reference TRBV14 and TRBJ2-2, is EAGVTQFPSHSVIEKGQTVTLRCDPISGHDNLYWYRRVMGKEIKFLLHFVKESKQDESGMPNNRFLAERTGGTYSTLKVQPAELEDSGVYFCASSHPGLAGGFTGELFFGEGSRLTVL.

CDR3 coding DNA: TGCGCCAGCAGCTTGGTAGTGGGGCCCGGGGAGCTGTTTTTT. It yields the protein CASSLVVGPGELFF. The J gene is TRBJ2-2, the V gene TRBV5-1; D possibly corresponds to TRBD1 (5 bases). Trimming shortened V by 0 bases and J by 6 bases, and 9 bases separated the two germline ends. This CDR3 is built from 14 residues. Germline CDR1 SGHRS, CDR2 YFSETQ.

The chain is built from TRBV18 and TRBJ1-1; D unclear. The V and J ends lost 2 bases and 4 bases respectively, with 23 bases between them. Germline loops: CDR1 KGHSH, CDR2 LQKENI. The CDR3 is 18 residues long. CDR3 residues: CASSPFRADRGHTTEAFF. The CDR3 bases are TGTGCCAGCTCACCATTCCGAGCAGATAGAGGGCATACCACTGAAGCTTTCTTT.

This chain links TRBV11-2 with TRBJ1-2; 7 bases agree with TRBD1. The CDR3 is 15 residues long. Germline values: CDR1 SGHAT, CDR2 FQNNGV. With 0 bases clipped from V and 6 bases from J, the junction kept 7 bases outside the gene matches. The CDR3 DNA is TGTGCCAGCAGCTTAGATCGGGCAGGGGGTAATGGCTACACCTTC. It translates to CASSLDRAGGNGYTF.

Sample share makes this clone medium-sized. Written as DNA, the CDR3 is TGTGCCAGCAGCCAGGGACAGGGGTCGGCGGAGCAGTACTTC. Translated: CASSQGQGSAEQYF. This chain joins TRBV3-1 (or the pseudogene TRBV3-2) and TRBJ2-7; 10 bases are shared with TRBD1. CDR3 length: 14 amino acids. Germline CDR1 is LGHDT and CDR2 is YNNKEL (reference sequence). The ends lost 3 bases at V and 7 bases at J; junction bases unmatched: 6.

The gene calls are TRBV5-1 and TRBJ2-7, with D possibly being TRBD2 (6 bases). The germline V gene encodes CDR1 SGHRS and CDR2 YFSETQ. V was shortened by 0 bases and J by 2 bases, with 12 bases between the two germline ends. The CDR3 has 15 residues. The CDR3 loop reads CASSLDLARPYEQYF. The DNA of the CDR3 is TGCGCCAGCAGCTTGGATCTAGCGCGACCCTACGAGCAGTACTTC.

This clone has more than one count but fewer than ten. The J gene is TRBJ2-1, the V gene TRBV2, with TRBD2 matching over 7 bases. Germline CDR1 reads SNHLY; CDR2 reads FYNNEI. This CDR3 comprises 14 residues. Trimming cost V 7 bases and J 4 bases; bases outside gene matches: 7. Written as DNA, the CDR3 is TGTGCCAGCATTGGACTAGACTATTACAATGAGCAGTTCTTC. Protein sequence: CASIGLDYYNEQFF.

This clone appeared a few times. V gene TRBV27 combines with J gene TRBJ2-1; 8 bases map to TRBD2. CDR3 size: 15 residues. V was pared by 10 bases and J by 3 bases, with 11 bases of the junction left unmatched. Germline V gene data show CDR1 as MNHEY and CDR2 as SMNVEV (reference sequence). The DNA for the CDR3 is TGTGCCACCTCAAGGCTTAGCGGGGTCTACAATGAGCAGTTCTTC. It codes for CATSRLSGVYNEQFF.

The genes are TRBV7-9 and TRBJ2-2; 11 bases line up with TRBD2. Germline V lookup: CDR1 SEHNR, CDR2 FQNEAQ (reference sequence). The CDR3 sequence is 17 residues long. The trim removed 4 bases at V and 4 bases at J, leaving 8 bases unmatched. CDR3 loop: CASSSILAGGSTGELFF. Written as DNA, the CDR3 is TGTGCCAGCAGCTCTATCCTAGCGGGGGGTAGCACCGGGGAGCTGTTTTTT.

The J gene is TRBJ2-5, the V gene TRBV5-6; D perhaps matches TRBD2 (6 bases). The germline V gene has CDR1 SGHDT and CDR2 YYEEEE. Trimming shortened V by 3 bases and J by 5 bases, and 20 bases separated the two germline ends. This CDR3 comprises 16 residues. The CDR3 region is CASSSGAEGMWETQYF. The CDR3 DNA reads TGTGCCAGCAGCTCTGGGGCGGAGGGGATGTGGGAGACCCAGTACTTC.

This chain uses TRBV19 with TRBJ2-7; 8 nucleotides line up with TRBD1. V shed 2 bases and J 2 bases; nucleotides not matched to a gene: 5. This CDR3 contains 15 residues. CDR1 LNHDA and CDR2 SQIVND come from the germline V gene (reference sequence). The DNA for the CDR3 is TGTGCCAGTAGTATACCGGGACAGGCAGCCTACGAGCAGTACTTC. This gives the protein CASSIPGQAAYEQYF. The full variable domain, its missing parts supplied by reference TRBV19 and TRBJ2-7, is DGGITQSPKYLFRKEGQNVTLSCEQNLNHDAMYWYRQDPGQGLRLIYYSQIVNDFQKGDIAEGYSVSREKKESFPLTVTSAQKNPTAFYLCASSIPGQAAYEQYFGPGTRLTVT.

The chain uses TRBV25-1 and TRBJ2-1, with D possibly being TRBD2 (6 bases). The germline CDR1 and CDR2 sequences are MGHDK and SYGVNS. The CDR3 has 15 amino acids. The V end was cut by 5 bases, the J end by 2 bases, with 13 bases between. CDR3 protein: CASSILGEAYNEQFF. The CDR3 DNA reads TGTGCCAGCAGTATACTGGGGGAGGCCTACAATGAGCAGTTCTTC.

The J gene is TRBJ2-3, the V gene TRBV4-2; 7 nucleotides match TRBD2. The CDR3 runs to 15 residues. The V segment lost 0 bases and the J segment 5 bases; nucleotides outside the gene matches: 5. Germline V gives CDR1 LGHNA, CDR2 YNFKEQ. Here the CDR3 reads CASSQDSAGEDTQYF. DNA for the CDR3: TGTGCCAGCAGCCAAGATAGTGCGGGAGAAGATACGCAGTATTTT.

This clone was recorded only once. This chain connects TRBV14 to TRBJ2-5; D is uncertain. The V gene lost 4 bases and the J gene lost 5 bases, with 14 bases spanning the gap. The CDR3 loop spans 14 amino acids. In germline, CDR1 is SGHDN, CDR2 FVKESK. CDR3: CASSPSTTRETQYF. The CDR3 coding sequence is TGTGCCAGCAGCCCTAGTACTACCCGGGAGACCCAGTACTTC.

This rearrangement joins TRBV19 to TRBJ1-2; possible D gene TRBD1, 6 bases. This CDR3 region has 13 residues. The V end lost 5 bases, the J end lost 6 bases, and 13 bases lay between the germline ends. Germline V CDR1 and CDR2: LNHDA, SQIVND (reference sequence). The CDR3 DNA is TGTGCCAGTAGTCCGACAGGTCTCGATGGCTACACCTTC. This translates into CASSPTGLDGYTF.

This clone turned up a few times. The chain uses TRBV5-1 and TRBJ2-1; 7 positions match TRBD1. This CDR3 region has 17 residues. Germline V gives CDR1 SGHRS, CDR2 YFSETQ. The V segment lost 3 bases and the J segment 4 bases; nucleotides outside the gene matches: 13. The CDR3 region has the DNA TGCGCCAGCAGCTCAGGGACAGTTAGCAGGGCTTACAATGAGCAGTTCTTC. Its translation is CASSSGTVSRAYNEQFF.

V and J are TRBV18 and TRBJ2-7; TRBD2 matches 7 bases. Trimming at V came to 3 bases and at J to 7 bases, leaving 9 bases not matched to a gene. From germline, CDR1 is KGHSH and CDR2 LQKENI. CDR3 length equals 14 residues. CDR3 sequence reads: CASSPAREIWEQYF. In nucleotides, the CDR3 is TGTGCCAGCTCACCCGCGCGGGAGATTTGGGAGCAGTACTTC.

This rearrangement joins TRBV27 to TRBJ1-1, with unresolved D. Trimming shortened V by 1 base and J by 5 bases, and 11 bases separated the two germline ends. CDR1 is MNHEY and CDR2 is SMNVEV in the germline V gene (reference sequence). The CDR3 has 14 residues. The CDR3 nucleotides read TGTGCCAGCAGTTTATACACGGGAAGTACTGAAGCTTTCTTT. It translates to CASSLYTGSTEAFF.

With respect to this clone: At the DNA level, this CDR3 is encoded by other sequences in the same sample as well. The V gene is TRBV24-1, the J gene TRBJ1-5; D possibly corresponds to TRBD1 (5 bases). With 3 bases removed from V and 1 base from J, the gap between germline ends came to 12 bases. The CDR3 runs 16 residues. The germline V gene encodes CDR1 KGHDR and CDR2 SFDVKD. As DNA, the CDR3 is TGTGCCACCAGTGATAGTGGGACTGGGAGCAATCAGCCCCAGCATTTT. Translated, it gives CATSDSGTGSNQPQHF.

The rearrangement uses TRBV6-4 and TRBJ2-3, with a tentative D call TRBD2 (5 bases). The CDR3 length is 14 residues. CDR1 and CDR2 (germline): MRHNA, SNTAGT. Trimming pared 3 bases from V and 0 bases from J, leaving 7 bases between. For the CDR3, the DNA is TGTGCCAGCAGTGATCCTAGCAGCACAGATACGCAGTATTTT. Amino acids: CASSDPSSTDTQYF.

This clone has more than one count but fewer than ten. CDR3 in amino acids: CARDHRTGKETQYF. The CDR3 DNA sequence: TGTGCCAGGGACCATCGGACAGGGAAGGAGACCCAGTACTTC. V is TRBV19 and J is TRBJ2-5, with 8 bases that match TRBD1. V was pared by 9 bases and J by 5 bases, with 11 bases of the junction left unmatched. The CDR3 consists of 14 residues. Germline lookup yields CDR1 LNHDA and CDR2 SQIVND (reference sequence).

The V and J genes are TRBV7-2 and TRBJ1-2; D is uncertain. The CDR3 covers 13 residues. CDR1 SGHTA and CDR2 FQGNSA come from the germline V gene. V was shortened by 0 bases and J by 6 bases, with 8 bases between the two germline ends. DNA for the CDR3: TGTGCCAGCAGCTTAGCGCACAGTAATGGCTACACCTTC. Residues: CASSLAHSNGYTF.

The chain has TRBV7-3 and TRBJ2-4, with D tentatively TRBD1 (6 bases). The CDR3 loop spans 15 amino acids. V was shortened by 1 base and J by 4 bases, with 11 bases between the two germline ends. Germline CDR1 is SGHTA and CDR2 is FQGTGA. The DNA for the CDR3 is TGTGCCAGCAGCTTAAGTACCGGACAGAAAAACATTCAGTACTTC. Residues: CASSLSTGQKNIQYF.

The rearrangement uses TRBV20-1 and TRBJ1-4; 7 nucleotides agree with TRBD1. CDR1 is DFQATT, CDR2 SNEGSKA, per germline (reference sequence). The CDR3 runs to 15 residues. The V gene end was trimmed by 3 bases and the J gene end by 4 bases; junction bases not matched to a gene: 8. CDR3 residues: CSASTGVAYNEKLFF. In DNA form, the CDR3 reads TGCAGTGCTAGTACAGGGGTCGCCTATAATGAAAAACTGTTTTTT.

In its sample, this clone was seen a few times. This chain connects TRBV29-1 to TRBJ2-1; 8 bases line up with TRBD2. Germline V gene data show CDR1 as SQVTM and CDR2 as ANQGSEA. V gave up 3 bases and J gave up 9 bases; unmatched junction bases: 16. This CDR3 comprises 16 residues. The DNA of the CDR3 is TGCAGCGTTGAGGCACCGAGCGGGAGTTGGTTCAGTGAGCAGTTCTTC. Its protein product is CSVEAPSGSWFSEQFF.

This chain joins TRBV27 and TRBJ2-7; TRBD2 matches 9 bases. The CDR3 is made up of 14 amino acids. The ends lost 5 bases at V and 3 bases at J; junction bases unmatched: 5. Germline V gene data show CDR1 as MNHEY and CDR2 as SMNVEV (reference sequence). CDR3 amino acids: CASSPGTSIYEQYF. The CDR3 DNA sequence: TGTGCCAGCAGTCCCGGGACTAGCATCTACGAGCAGTACTTC.

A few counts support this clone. CDR3 loop: CASSQDRTGSYYEQYF. DNA for the CDR3: TGCGCCAGCAGCCAAGATCGTACTGGGAGCTACTACGAGCAGTACTTC. This chain links TRBV4-1 with TRBJ2-7; the D gene is possibly TRBD2 (5 bases). The CDR3 is 16 amino acids. Germline values: CDR1 MGHRA, CDR2 YSYEKL. The V end lost 0 bases, the J end lost 3 bases, and 15 bases lay between the germline ends.